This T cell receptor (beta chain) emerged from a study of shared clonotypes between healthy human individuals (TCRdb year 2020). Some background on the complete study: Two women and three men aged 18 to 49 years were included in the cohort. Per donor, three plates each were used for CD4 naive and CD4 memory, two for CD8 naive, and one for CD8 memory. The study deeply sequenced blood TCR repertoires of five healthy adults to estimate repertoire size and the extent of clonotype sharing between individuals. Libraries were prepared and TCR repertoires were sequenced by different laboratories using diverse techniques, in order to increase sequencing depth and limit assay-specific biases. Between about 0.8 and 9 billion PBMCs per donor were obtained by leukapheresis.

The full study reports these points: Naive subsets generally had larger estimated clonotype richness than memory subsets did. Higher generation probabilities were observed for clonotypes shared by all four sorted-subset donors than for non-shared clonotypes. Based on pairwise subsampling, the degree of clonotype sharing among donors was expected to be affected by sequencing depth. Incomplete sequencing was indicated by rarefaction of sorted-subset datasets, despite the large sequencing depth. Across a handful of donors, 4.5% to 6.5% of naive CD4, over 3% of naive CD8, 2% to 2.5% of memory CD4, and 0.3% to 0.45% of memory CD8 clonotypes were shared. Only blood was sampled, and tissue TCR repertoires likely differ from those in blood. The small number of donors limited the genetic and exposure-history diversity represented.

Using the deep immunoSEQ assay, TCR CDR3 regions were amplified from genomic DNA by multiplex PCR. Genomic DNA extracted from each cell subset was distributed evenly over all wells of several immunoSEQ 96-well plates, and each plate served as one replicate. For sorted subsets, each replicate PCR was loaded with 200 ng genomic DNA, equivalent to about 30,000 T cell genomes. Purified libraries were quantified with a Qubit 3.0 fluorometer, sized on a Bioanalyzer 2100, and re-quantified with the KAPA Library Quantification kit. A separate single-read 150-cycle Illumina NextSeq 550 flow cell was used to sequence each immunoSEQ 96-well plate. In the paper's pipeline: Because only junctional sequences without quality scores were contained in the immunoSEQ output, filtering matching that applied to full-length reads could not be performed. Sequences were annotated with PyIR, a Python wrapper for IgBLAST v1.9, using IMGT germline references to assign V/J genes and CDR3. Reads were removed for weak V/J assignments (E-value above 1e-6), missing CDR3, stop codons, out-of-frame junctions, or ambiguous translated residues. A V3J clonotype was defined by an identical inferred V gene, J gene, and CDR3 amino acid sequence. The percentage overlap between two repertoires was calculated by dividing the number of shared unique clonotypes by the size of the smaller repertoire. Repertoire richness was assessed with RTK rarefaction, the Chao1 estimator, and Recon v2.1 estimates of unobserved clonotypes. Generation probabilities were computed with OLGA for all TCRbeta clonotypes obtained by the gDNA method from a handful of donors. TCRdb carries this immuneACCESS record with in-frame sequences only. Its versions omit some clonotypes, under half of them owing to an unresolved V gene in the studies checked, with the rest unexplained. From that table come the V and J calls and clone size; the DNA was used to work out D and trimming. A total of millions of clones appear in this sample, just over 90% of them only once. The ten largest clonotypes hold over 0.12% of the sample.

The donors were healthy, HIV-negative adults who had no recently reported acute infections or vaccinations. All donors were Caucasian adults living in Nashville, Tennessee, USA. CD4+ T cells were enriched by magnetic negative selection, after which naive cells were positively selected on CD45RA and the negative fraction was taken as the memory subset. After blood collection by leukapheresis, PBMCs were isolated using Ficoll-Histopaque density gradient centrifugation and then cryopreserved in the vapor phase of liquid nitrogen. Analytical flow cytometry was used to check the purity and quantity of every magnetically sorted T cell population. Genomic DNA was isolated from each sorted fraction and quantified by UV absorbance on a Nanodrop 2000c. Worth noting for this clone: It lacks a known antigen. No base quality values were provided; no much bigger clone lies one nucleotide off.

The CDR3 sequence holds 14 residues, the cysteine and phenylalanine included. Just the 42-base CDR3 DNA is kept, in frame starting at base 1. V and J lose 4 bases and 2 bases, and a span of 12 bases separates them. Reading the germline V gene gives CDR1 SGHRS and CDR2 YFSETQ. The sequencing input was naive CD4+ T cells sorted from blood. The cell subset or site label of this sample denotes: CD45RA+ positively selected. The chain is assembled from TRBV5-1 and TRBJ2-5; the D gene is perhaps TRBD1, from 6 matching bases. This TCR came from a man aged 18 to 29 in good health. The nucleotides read TGCGCCAGCAGCGCGGTGACAGGACAAGAGACCCAGTACTTC. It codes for CASSAVTGQETQYF.